This passage covers 22 T cell receptor beta chains from one sample sequenced in a study of CD8 T cells in Susac syndrome. When the RNA was reverse transcribed, random hexamers were used with an input of roughly 0.45 to 1 ug. TCRdb itself ran the immunoSEQ multiplex PCR reads through MiXCR, one entry per CDR3 protein. The table has a few hundred thousand distinct CDR3 sequences, 90% to 95% seen once. The sample was CD4+ T cells from PBMCs. The receptors shown here come from a human donor with multiple sclerosis.

V is TRBV5-1 and J is TRBJ2-5; no definite D call. V was trimmed by 5 bases and J by 5 bases, leaving 16 bases between them. Germline V gives CDR1 SGHRS, CDR2 YFSETQ. This CDR3 region has 14 residues. CDR3 sequence (DNA): TGCGCCAGCAGTATGGGCGCCCTGGGCGAGACCCAGTACTTC. Its translation: CASSMGALGETQYF. The whole variable domain, filled in from reference TRBV5-1 and TRBJ2-5, reads KAGVTQTPRYLIKTRGQQVTLSCSPISGHRSVSWYQQTPGQGLQFLFEYFSETQRNKGNFPGRFSGRQFSNSRSEMNVSTLELGDSALYLCASSMGALGETQYFGPGTRLLVL.

V gene TRBV14 combines with J gene TRBJ1-1; tentative D call: TRBD1 (6 bases). Germline CDR1 and CDR2: SGHDN and FVKESK. CDR3 size: 19 residues. Trimming pared 0 bases from V and 7 bases from J, leaving 27 bases between. CDR3: CASSQDFRPFRDNTLEAFF. The CDR3 DNA is TGTGCCAGCAGCCAAGATTTTAGGCCCTTTCGGGACAACACTCTTGAAGCTTTCTTT.

The chain is built from TRBV18 and TRBJ2-1, with D possibly TRBD2 on 5 matching bases. Germline-derived CDR1 and CDR2 are KGHSH and LQKENI. The CDR3 extends over 16 amino acids. The V end lost 6 bases, the J end lost 0 bases, and 15 bases lay between the germline ends. CDR3 sequence reads: CASSPIRDSSYNEQFF. CDR3 in DNA: TGTGCCAGCTCCCCTATCCGGGATAGCTCCTACAATGAGCAGTTCTTC. Combining the CDR3 with reference TRBV18 and TRBJ2-1 gives the whole variable domain NAGVMQNPRHLVRRRGQEARLRCSPMKGHSHVYWYRQLPEEGLKFMVYLQKENIIDESGMPKERFSAEFPKEGPSILRIQQVVRGDSAAYFCASSPIRDSSYNEQFFGPGTRLTVL.

The genes are TRBV6-5 and TRBJ1-4; unclear D gene. CDR1 MNHEY and CDR2 SVGAGI come from the germline V gene. The CDR3 spans 13 residues. The ends were cut back, 1 base at V and 10 bases at J, with 10 bases in the middle. As DNA, the CDR3 is TGTGCCAGCAGTTACTTGCCGATCCGAAAACTGTTTTTT. This translates into CASSYLPIRKLFF.

The chain joins TRBV29-1 to TRBJ2-5; D perhaps matches TRBD1 (5 bases). Germline V lookup: CDR1 SQVTM, CDR2 ANQGSEA. The CDR3 extends over 11 amino acids. Deletions cut 4 bases from V and 5 bases from J, with 8 bases between. The CDR3 protein is CSVAGHETQYF. Here the CDR3 DNA reads TGCAGCGTTGCAGGGCACGAGACCCAGTACTTC. The variable domain in full, completed from reference TRBV29-1 and TRBJ2-5, reads SAVISQKPSRDICQRGTSLTIQCQVDSQVTMMFWYRQQPGQSLTLIATANQGSEATYESGFVIDKFPISRPNLTFSTLTVSNMSPEDSSIYLCSVAGHETQYFGPGTRLLVL.

V and J are TRBV15 and TRBJ2-2, with TRBD1 matching 7 bases. Trimming removed 1 base from V and 5 bases from J; junction bases left unmatched: 7. Germline V lookup: CDR1 LNHNV, CDR2 YYDKDF (reference sequence). This CDR3 spans 16 amino acids. CDR3 amino acids: CATSRADRAGTGELFF. The DNA for the CDR3 is TGTGCCACCAGCAGAGCTGACAGGGCTGGGACCGGGGAGCTGTTTTTT.

This clonotype was detected once. The chain carries TRBV18 and TRBJ1-5; D gene unclear. The CDR3 loop spans 14 amino acids. Trimming took off 3 bases at V and 4 bases at J, with 10 bases between the two ends. Germline V CDR1 and CDR2: KGHSH, LQKENI. Here the CDR3 DNA reads TGTGCCAGCTCACCCCAGGACCTGAATCAGCCCCAGCATTTT. Translating it yields CASSPQDLNQPQHF.

V and J are TRBV12-3 or TRBV12-4 and TRBJ2-7; D might be TRBD1 or TRBD2, each matching 5 bases. Between the trimmed V and J ends, which lost 7 bases and 2 bases, there was a span of 15 bases. The CDR3 runs to 14 residues. The CDR3 here is CASMGVARAYEQYF. Written as DNA, the CDR3 is TGTGCCAGCATGGGGGTAGCGCGAGCCTACGAGCAGTACTTC.

The rearrangement joins TRBV20-1 to TRBJ2-3; unclear D gene. The CDR3 has 11 amino acids. Germline V CDR1 and CDR2: DFQATT, SNEGSKA (reference sequence). Trimming stripped 5 bases from V and 2 bases from J, with 5 bases between. CDR3 loop: CSAENTDTQYF. CDR3 DNA: TGCAGTGCTGAAAACACAGATACGCAGTATTTT.

The chain uses TRBV2 and TRBJ2-1; D is unclear. The CDR3 has 14 residues. Per germline, CDR1 SNHLY and CDR2 FYNNEI. V lost 4 bases to trimming and J lost 0 bases, with 7 bases between them. As DNA, the CDR3 is TGTGCCAGCAGTGGCGGAGTCTCCTACAATGAGCAGTTCTTC. It codes for CASSGGVSYNEQFF. Full variable domain (missing parts from reference TRBV2 and TRBJ2-1): EPEVTQTPSHQVTQMGQEVILRCVPISNHLYFYWYRQILGQKVEFLVSFYNNEISEKSEIFDDQFSVERPDGSNFTLKIRSTKLEDSAMYFCASSGGVSYNEQFFGPGTRLTVL.

This chain's CDR3 is CASSPMTGSPYEQYF. The DNA of the CDR3 is TGTGCCAGCAGTCCCATGACCGGGAGTCCCTACGAGCAGTACTTC. The V call is TRBV12-3 or TRBV12-4, the J call TRBJ2-7, with D tentatively TRBD2 (6 bases). The ends were cut back, 5 bases at V and 2 bases at J, with 16 bases in the middle. This CDR3 spans 15 amino acids.

The rearrangement joins TRBV23-1 to TRBJ2-3, with no clear D. TRBV23-1 is sorted into the ORF group, with uncertain function. V was trimmed by 0 bases and J by 0 bases, leaving 10 bases between them. This CDR3 has 16 amino acids. CDR3 in amino acids: CASSQSRRTSTDTQYF. CDR3 nucleotide sequence: TGCGCCAGCAGTCAATCCCGGAGAACTAGCACAGATACGCAGTATTTT.

This chain uses TRBV27 with TRBJ2-3; TRBD1 or TRBD2 may be the D gene (6 bases each). Trimming removed 4 bases from V and 1 base from J, with 15 bases in between. CDR1 and CDR2 (germline): MNHEY, SMNVEV (reference sequence). This CDR3 region has 16 residues. CDR3 protein: CASSSGGWYGTDTQYF. In nucleotides, the CDR3 is TGTGCCAGCAGTTCCGGGGGCTGGTATGGCACAGATACGCAGTATTTT.

Regarding this clonotype: The germline gene is not matched at one end of the junction; a read error may be the cause. The rearrangement joins TRBV5-1 to TRBJ2-2; D is ambiguous. Germline assignment: CDR1 SGHRS and CDR2 YFSETQ. This CDR3 is built from 15 residues. Here the CDR3 reads CASSLDPGNTGELFF. As DNA, the CDR3 is TGTGCCAGCAGCTTAGATCCGGGGAACACCGGGGAGCTGTTTTTT.

The chain joins TRBV30 to TRBJ1-4; 7 bases are a match to TRBD1. Germline V CDR1 and CDR2: GTSNPN, SVGIG (reference sequence). The V gene end was trimmed by 1 base and the J gene end by 8 bases; junction bases not matched to a gene: 7. This CDR3 is built from 14 residues. For the CDR3, the DNA is TGTGCCTGGAGTGAACGGACAGGAGGCGAAAAACTGTTTTTT. It codes for CAWSERTGGEKLFF.

The V and J genes are TRBV7-8 and TRBJ2-3; perhaps TRBD1 as D (7 bases). The germline gives CDR1 SGHVS, CDR2 FQNEAQ. This CDR3 is built from 18 residues. The germline V and J ends were trimmed by 8 bases and 0 bases, with 24 bases remaining between them. The CDR3 protein is CASRGFKFGGQSTDTQYF. CDR3 bases: TGTGCCAGCCGGGGGTTTAAGTTCGGGGGACAGAGCACAGATACGCAGTATTTT.

This chain uses TRBV3-1 with TRBJ2-3; no clear D. V dropped 1 base and J dropped 0 bases, with 11 bases sitting between them. Germline V lookup: CDR1 LGHDT, CDR2 YNNKEL (reference sequence). This CDR3 region has 16 residues. Here the CDR3 reads CASSQALGLSTDTQYF. In DNA, the CDR3 is TGTGCCAGCAGCCAAGCCCTAGGGCTCAGCACAGATACGCAGTATTTT.

The chain couples TRBV5-1 to TRBJ2-7; no clear D. In germline, CDR1 is SGHRS, CDR2 YFSETQ. This CDR3 is built from 13 residues. V lost 1 base to trimming and J lost 5 bases, with 10 bases between them. DNA of the CDR3: TGCGCCAGCAGCTTGCCGTCGGACGACGAGCAGTACTTC. Protein: CASSLPSDDEQYF. The full variable domain, completed using reference TRBV5-1 and TRBJ2-7, is KAGVTQTPRYLIKTRGQQVTLSCSPISGHRSVSWYQQTPGQGLQFLFEYFSETQRNKGNFPGRFSGRQFSNSRSEMNVSTLELGDSALYLCASSLPSDDEQYFGPGTRLTVT.

This rearrangement joins TRBV30 to TRBJ2-3; TRBD1 matches at 8 bases. CDR1 and CDR2 from the germline V gene are GTSNPN and SVGIG (reference sequence). The CDR3 runs 13 residues. J lost 4 bases, V lost 5 bases, and 5 bases had no gene match. CDR3 nucleotides: TGTGCCTGGGAAACGACAGGGGCAGATACGCAGTATTTT. As protein: CAWETTGADTQYF.

This clonotype was observed a few times. This sequence joins TRBV30 and TRBJ2-5; D is uncertain. CDR3 length: 11 amino acids. Germline CDR1 reads GTSNPN; CDR2 reads SVGIG (reference sequence). Trimming stripped 7 bases from V and 5 bases from J, with 11 bases between. CDR3 DNA: TGTGCCTTGGGAATCGGCGAGACCCAGTACTTC. Translated: CALGIGETQYF.

V gene TRBV5-1 combines with J gene TRBJ2-2; D gene unclear. CDR1 and CDR2 (germline): SGHRS, YFSETQ. The V end lost 0 bases, the J end lost 5 bases, and 11 bases lay between the germline ends. The CDR3 is 15 residues long. The CDR3 loop reads CASSLAWSRTGELFF. In nucleotides, the CDR3 is TGCGCCAGCAGCTTGGCCTGGAGTAGAACCGGGGAGCTGTTTTTT.

The genes are TRBV7-2 and TRBJ2-1, with D perhaps given as TRBD1 or TRBD2 (6 bases each). The CDR3 is 15 amino acids. Trimming removed 6 bases at V and 8 bases at J, with 20 bases between. Germline V gene sequence: CDR1 SGHTA, CDR2 FQGNSA. The CDR3 here is CASSQGGRGFHEQFF. CDR3 DNA: TGTGCCAGCAGTCAAGGGGGGCGCGGTTTCCATGAGCAGTTCTTC.